Listed below are T cell receptor beta chains from one sample, sequenced in a study of T cell responses to AZD1222 COVID-19 vaccine. The data were produced by immunoSEQ multiplex PCR, yet TCRdb's version contains in-frame clones alone and is incomplete. The table has 150,000 to 200,000 clones, about 92% seen once; the top ten hold approximately 6.2%. Here the sequenced sample was peripheral blood, taken 28 days after the second AZD1222 dose. The source of these receptors is an adult who received the AZD1222 COVID-19 vaccine. The CDR3 runs from the conserved cysteine through the conserved F or W. The order of the fields is clone size, D gene, V gene, J gene, CDR3 DNA, CDR3 protein. D genes are given only for firm matches. Size is stated for part of the rows, as once, few or many counts, or as a class when the clone is expanded.

.	TRBD2	TRBV7-3	TRBJ2-1	TGTGCCAGCAGCTTAAAGGGCGGGAGGGCCAGGGTAATCTACAATGAGCAGTTCTTC	CASSLKGGRARVIYNEQFF
many	TRBD1	TRBV6-5	TRBJ1-2	TGTGCCAGCAGGGAGACAGGGGCAAGTGGCTACACCTTC	CASRETGASGYTF
.	.	TRBV29-1	TRBJ2-6	TGCAGCGTCAGCGGCTCTGGGGCCAACGTCCTGACTTTC	CSVSGSGANVLTF
.	.	TRBV30	TRBJ1-5	TGTGCCTGGAGTGTACCCCCTCAGCCCCAGCATTTT	CAWSVPPQPQHF
.	.	TRBV29-1	TRBJ2-2	TGCAGCGTTGTGGGCTCAGGGTCCACCGGGGAGCTGTTTTTT	CSVVGSGSTGELFF
.	TRBD1	TRBV18	TRBJ2-1	TGTGCCAGCTCACCACCGACGGCGACAGGGGGGTCTAATGAGCAGTTCTTC	CASSPPTATGGSNEQFF
few	.	TRBV5-1	TRBJ2-7	TGCGCCAGCAGCTTGGAATCAACCTACGAGCAGTACTTC	CASSLESTYEQYF
few	.	TRBV2	TRBJ2-1	TGTGCCAGCAGTACAACACAAAACAATGAGCAGTTCTTC	CASSTTQNNEQFF
.	.	TRBV2	TRBJ1-6	TGTGCCAGCAGGGGAGGTATTCCTAATTCACCCCTCCACTTT	CASRGGIPNSPLHF
.	TRBD2	TRBV5-1	TRBJ2-1	TGCGCCAGCAGCTTGGGGCTAGCGGGGGGGAACTCCTACAATGAGCAGTTCTTC	CASSLGLAGGNSYNEQFF
few	.	TRBV5-1	TRBJ2-7	TGCGCCAGCAGCGCCGGGGGCAAATACGAGCAGTACTTC	CASSAGGKYEQYF
.	.	TRBV6-5	TRBJ1-6	TGTGCCAGCAGGAGGGACTATAATTCACCCCTCCACTTT	CASRRDYNSPLHF
.	TRBD1	TRBV15	TRBJ1-6	TGTGCCACCAGCAAGGGACAGGGGAATAATTCACCCCTCCACTTT	CATSKGQGNNSPLHF
.	.	TRBV27	TRBJ2-5	TGTGCCAGCGCCTCTCCCTGGGGTCAAGAGACCCAGTACTTC	CASASPWGQETQYF
.	.	TRBV28	TRBJ2-5	TGTGCCAGCAGTTTCCTACAGGGAAAGGGCCAAGAGACCCAGTACTTC	CASSFLQGKGQETQYF
.	TRBD1	TRBV2	TRBJ1-5	TGTGCCAGCAGCGAGGGACAGGGTAATCAGCCCCAGCATTTT	CASSEGQGNQPQHF
.	.	TRBV28	TRBJ1-2	TGTGCCAGCAGTAGAGCCGACGTTTATGGCTACACCTTC	CASSRADVYGYTF
.	TRBD1	TRBV19	TRBJ2-7	TGTGCCAGTAGTATAACGACAGGGGCAGGGACCTACGAGCAGTACTTC	CASSITTGAGTYEQYF
.	TRBD2	TRBV6-5	TRBJ2-3	TGTGCCAGCAGTTACTCAGGACTAGCGGTCACAGATACGCAGTATTTT	CASSYSGLAVTDTQYF
.	.	TRBV7-2	TRBJ1-6	TGTGCCACCGCGCCGGGACGGGATAATTCACCCCTCCACTTT	CATAPGRDNSPLHF
.	.	TRBV27	TRBJ1-6	TGTGCCAGCAGTTTAAGGGCTAGGAATTCACCCCTCCACTTT	CASSLRARNSPLHF
once	.	TRBV28	TRBJ2-1	TGTGCCAGCAGTTTTCCTGGGAGAGGGGTCAATGAGCAGTTCTTC	CASSFPGRGVNEQFF
.	.	TRBV18	TRBJ2-2	TGTGCCAGCTCGCCTCTTGGTAGCTCTCACGGGGAGCTGTTTTTT	CASSPLGSSHGELFF
.	.	TRBV6-5	TRBJ1-6	TGTGCCAGCAGTTACGTCGTATATAATTCACCCCTCCACTTT	CASSYVVYNSPLHF
.	TRBD2	TRBV9	TRBJ2-1	TGTGCCAGCAGCGGGATCCCCGCGGGGGGGCCAATCAATGAGCAGTTCTTC	CASSGIPAGGPINEQFF
.	.	TRBV6-5	TRBJ1-6	TGTGCCAGCGGATCCCCGTCTAATTCACCCCTCCACTTT	CASGSPSNSPLHF
.	.	TRBV6-5	TRBJ1-4	TGTGCCAGCAGTTACGGGGCGAATGAAAAACTGTTTTTT	CASSYGANEKLFF
.	.	TRBV5-1	TRBJ2-1	TGCGCCAGCAGCACCTACAATGAGCAGTTCTTC	CASSTYNEQFF
few	.	TRBV7-2	TRBJ2-3	TGTGCCAGCAGCTTAGAATCCCTAGTCACAGATACGCAGTATTTT	CASSLESLVTDTQYF
.	.	TRBV19	TRBJ1-2	TGTGCCAGTAGTTTGCAGGGAAACTATGGCTACACCTTC	CASSLQGNYGYTF
.	.	TRBV4-1	TRBJ2-5	TGCGCCAGCAGCCAAGCGATAAGCTACCAAGAGACCCAGTACTTC	CASSQAISYQETQYF
.	TRBD2	TRBV23-1	TRBJ2-7	TGCGCCAGCAGTCCCAGGGAGCGGGATCCTAGGGAGGAGCAGTACTTC	CASSPRERDPREEQYF
.	TRBD2	TRBV7-2	TRBJ2-5	TGTGCCAGCAGCTTAGGCGGGGGTAGAGAGACCCAGTACTTC	CASSLGGGRETQYF
.	TRBD1	TRBV6-5	TRBJ1-4	TGTGCCAGCAGCGGACAGGGTTACGAAAAACTGTTTTTT	CASSGQGYEKLFF
.	TRBD1	TRBV10-2	TRBJ1-1	TGCGCCAGCAGTGACCCGGGACAGGGAGACACTGAAGCTTTCTTT	CASSDPGQGDTEAFF
.	TRBD2	TRBV28	TRBJ2-7	TGTGCCACCACCCTCGGGGGGGATTACGAGCAGTACTTC	CATTLGGDYEQYF
.	TRBD2	TRBV18	TRBJ2-1	TGTGCCAGCTCACCACAGGGACTAGCGGGAGTAAACAATGAGCAGTTCTTC	CASSPQGLAGVNNEQFF
.	TRBD1	TRBV24-1	TRBJ2-1	TGTGCCACCAGTGACCCGAATACCGACAGGGGGCGAGGCGGGAAGGGTTTGGTGAATGAGCAGTTCTTC	CATSDPNTDRGRGGKGLVNEQFF
.	.	TRBV2	TRBJ1-5	TGTGCCAGCAGCCGGCAGGGTGGTGGCAATCAGCCCCAGCATTTT	CASSRQGGGNQPQHF
.	.	TRBV7-2	TRBJ1-5	TGTGCCAGCAGCGGCCGACAGAGCCTCAATCAGCCCCAGCATTTT	CASSGRQSLNQPQHF
once	TRBD1	TRBV7-9	TRBJ1-3	TGTGCCAGCAGCTTTAAGGCCCGCTTGGGGACAGGGCAGAACACCATATATTTT	CASSFKARLGTGQNTIYF
.	.	TRBV19	TRBJ1-5	TGTGCCAGTAGTATAATCGGGGCAGGCGGTCAGCCCCAGCATTTT	CASSIIGAGGQPQHF
.	.	TRBV30	TRBJ1-3	TGTGCCTGGAGTGTCTGGGGCTCTGGAAACACCATATATTTT	CAWSVWGSGNTIYF
.	.	TRBV13	TRBJ1-1	TGTGCCAGCAGCCCAGGCAGGATCACTGAAGCTTTCTTT	CASSPGRITEAFF
.	.	TRBV7-2	TRBJ2-2	TGTGCCAGCAAGATCGGGGGGCCGGGCACCGGGGAGCTGTTTTTT	CASKIGGPGTGELFF
.	.	TRBV29-1	TRBJ1-2	TGCAGCGTACAGGGTCTTGGCTACACCTTC	CSVQGLGYTF
.	TRBD1	TRBV5-8	TRBJ1-1	TGTGCCAGCAGCCCGTACCCACAGGGGCTGAGCACTGAAGCTTTCTTT	CASSPYPQGLSTEAFF
.	.	TRBV5-4	TRBJ2-6	TGTGCCAGCAGCTTAAGGCAAGCTGGGGCCAACGTCCTGACTTTC	CASSLRQAGANVLTF
.	.	TRBV28	TRBJ1-2	TGTGCCAGCGGAGGCCCCCAAATACGGGGAAGTGGCTACACCTTC	CASGGPQIRGSGYTF